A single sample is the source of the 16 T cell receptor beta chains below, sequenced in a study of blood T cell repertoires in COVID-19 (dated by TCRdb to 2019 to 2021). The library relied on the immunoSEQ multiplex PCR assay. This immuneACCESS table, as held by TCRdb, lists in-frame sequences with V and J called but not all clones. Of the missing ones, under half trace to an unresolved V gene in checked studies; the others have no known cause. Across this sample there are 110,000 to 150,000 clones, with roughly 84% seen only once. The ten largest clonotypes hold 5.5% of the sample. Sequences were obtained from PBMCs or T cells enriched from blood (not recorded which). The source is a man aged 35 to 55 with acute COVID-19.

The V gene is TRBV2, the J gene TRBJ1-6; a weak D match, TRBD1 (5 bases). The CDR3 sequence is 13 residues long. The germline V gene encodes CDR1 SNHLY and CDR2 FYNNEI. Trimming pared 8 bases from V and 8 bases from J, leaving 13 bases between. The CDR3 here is CASLGAADSPLHF. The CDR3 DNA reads TGTGCCAGCCTTGGGGCTGCGGATTCACCCCTCCACTTT.

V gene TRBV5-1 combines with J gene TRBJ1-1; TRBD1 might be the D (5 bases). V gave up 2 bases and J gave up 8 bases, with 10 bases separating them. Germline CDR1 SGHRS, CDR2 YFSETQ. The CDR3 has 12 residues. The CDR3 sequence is CASSFTGSEAFF. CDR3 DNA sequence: TGCGCCAGCAGCTTTACAGGCTCAGAAGCTTTCTTT.

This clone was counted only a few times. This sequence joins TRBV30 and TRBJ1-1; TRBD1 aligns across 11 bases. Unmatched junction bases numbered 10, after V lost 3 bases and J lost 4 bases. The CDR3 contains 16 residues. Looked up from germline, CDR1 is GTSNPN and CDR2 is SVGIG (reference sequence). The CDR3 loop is CAWRKWTGGAGTEAFF. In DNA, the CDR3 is TGTGCCTGGAGAAAGTGGACAGGGGGCGCCGGCACTGAAGCTTTCTTT.

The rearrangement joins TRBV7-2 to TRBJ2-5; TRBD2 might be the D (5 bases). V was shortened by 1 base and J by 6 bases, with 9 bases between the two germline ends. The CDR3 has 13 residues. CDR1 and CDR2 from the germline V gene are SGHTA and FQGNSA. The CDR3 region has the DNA TGTGCCAGCAGCTTAGAGGCGGGCCAGACCCAGTACTTC. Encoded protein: CASSLEAGQTQYF.

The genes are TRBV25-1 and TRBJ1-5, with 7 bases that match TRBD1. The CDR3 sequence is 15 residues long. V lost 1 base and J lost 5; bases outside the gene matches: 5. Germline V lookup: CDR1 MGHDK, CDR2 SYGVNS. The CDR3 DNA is TGTGCCAGCAGTGAATGGGGGACAGCAGATCAGCCCCAGCATTTT. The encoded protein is CASSEWGTADQPQHF.

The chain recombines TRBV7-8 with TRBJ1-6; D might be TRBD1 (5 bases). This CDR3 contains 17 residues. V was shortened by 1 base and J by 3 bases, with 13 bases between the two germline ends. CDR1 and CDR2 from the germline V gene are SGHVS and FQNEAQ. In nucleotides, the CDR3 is TGTGCCAGCAGCTTAGAGACTGGGGCAATCTATAATTCACCCCTCCACTTT. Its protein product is CASSLETGAIYNSPLHF.

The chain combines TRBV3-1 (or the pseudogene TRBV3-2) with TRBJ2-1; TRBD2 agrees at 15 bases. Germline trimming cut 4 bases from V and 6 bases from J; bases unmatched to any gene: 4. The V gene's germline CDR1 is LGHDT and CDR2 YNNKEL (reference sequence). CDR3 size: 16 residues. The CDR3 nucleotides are TGTGCCAGCAGCCGATCGGGACTAGCGGGAGGCAATGAGCAGTTCTTC. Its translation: CASSRSGLAGGNEQFF.

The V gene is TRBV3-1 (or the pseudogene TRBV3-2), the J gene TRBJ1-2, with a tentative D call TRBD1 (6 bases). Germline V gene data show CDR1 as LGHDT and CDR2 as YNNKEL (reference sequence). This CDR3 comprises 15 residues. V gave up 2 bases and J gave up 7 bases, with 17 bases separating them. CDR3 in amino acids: CASSQILGGGGGYTF. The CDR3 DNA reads TGTGCCAGCAGCCAAATTCTCGGGGGGGGCGGTGGCTACACCTTC.

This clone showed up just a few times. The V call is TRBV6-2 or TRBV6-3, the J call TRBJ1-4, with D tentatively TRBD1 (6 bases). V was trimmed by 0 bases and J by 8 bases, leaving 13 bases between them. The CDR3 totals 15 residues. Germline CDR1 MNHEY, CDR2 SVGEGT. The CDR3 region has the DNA TGTGCCAGCAGTTACTCGATAACAGGGCAAGAAAAACTGTTTTTT. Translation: CASSYSITGQEKLFF.

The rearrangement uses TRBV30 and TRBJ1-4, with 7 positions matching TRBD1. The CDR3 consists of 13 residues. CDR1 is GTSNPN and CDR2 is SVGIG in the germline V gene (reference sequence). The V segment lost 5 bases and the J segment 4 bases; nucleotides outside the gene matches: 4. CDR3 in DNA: TGTGCCTGGGCGACAGGGAATAATGAAAAACTGTTTTTT. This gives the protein CAWATGNNEKLFF. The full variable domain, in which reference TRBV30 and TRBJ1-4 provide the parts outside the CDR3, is SQTIHQWPATLVQPVGSPLSLECTVEGTSNPNLYWYRQAAGRGLQLLFYSVGIGQISSEVPQNLSASRPQDRQFILSSKKLLLSDSGFYLCAWATGNNEKLFFGSGTQLSVL.

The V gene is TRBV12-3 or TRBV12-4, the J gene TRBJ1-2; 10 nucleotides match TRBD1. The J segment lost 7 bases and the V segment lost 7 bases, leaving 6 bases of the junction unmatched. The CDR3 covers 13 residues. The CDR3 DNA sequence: TGTGCCAGCATCTCCGGGACAGGGGCTGGCTACACCTTC. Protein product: CASISGTGAGYTF.

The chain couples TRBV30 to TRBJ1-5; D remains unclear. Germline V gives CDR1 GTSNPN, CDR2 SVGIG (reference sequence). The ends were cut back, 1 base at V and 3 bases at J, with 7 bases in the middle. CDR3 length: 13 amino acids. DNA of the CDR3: TGTGCCTGGAGTGGCGAACCCAATCAGCCCCAGCATTTT. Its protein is CAWSGEPNQPQHF.

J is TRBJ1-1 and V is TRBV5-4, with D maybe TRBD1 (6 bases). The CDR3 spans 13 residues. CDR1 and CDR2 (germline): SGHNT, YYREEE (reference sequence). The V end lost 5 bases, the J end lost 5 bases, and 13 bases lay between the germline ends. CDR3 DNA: TGTGCCAGCAGGAAGCCAGGGGTTACTGAAGCTTTCTTT. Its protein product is CASRKPGVTEAFF.

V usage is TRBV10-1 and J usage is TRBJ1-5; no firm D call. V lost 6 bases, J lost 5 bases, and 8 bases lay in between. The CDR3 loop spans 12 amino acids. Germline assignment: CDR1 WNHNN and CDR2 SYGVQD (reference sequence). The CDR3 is CASSNSDQPQHF. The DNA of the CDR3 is TGCGCCAGCAGCAACTCGGATCAGCCCCAGCATTTT.

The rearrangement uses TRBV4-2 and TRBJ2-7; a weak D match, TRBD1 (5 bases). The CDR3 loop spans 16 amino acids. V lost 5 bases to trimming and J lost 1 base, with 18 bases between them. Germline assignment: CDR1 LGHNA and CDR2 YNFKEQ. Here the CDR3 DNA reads TGTGCCAGCAGCGATCTAGGGGCCCGACTTTCCTACGAGCAGTACTTC. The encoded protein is CASSDLGARLSYEQYF.

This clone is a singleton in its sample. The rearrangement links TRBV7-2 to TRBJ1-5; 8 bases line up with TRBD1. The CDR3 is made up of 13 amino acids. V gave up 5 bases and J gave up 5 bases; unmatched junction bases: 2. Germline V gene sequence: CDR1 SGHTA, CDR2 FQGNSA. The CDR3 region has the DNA TGTGCCAGCAGCGGACAGGGTGATCAGCCCCAGCATTTT. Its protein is CASSGQGDQPQHF. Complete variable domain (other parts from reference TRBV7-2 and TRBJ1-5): GAGVSQSPSNKVTEKGKDVELRCDPISGHTALYWYRQSLGQGLEFLIYFQGNSAPDKSGLPSDRFSAERTGGSVSTLTIQRTQQEDSAVYLCASSGQGDQPQHFGDGTRLSIL.